This T cell receptor (beta chain) emerged from a study of T cells after yellow fever vaccination. V lost 4 bases and J lost 2; bases outside the gene matches: 6. The CDR3 has 16 residues. Researchers made TCR cDNA using 5'RACE template switching, and this step added a universal primer site and UMIs. Via MiXCR, TCRdb re-called the 5' RACE reads, giving one row per CDR3 protein. Counted here are about 550,000 distinct CDR3 sequences, roughly a fifth occurring once; the ten biggest clones make up around 15%. This clonotype has just a few counts. This chain uses TRBV12-3 or TRBV12-4 with TRBJ2-5; 11 positions agree with TRBD1. Source: PBMCs, taken 15 days after the yellow fever booster vaccination. The clonotype was recovered from a man aged 25-45 years who received the YFV17D yellow fever vaccine. The CDR3 bases are TGTGCCAGCAGTTCAGGGGACAGGGGGTATCAAGAGACCCAGTACTTC. This encodes CASSSGDRGYQETQYF.